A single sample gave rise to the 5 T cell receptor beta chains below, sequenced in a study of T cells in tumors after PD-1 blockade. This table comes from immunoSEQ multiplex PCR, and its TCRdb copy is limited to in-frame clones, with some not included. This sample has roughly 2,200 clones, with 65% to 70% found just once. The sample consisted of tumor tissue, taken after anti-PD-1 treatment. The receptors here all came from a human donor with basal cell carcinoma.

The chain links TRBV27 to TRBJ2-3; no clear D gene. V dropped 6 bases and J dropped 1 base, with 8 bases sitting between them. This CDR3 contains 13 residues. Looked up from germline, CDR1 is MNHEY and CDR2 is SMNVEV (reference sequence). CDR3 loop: CASRVDRTDTQYF. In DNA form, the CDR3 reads TGTGCCAGCAGAGTCGATCGCACAGATACGCAGTATTTT.

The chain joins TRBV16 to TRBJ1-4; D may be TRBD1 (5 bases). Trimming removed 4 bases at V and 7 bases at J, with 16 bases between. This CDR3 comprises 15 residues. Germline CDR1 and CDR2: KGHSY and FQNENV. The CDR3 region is CASSPRGDSAEKLFF. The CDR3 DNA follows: TGTGCCAGCAGCCCTAGAGGAGACAGTGCTGAAAAACTGTTTTTT. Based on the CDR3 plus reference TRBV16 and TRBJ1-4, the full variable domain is GEEVAQTPKHLVRGEGQKAKLYCAPIKGHSYVFWYQQVLKNEFKFLISFQNENVFDETGMPKERFSAKCLPNSPCSLEIQATKLEDSAVYFCASSPRGDSAEKLFFGSGTQLSVL.

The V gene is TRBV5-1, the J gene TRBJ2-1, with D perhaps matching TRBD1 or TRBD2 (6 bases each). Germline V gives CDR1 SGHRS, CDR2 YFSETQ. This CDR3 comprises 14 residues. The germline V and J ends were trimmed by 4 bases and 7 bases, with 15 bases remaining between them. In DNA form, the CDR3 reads TGCGCCAGCAGCCAGACTAGGGGGGTGAATGAGCAGTTCTTC. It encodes CASSQTRGVNEQFF.

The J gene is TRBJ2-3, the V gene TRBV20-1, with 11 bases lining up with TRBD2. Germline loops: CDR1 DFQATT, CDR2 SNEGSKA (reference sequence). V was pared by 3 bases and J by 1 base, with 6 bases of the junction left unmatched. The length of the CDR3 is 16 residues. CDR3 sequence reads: CSASSGGADGTDTQYF. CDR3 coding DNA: TGCAGTGCTAGTAGCGGGGGGGCCGATGGCACAGATACGCAGTATTTT.

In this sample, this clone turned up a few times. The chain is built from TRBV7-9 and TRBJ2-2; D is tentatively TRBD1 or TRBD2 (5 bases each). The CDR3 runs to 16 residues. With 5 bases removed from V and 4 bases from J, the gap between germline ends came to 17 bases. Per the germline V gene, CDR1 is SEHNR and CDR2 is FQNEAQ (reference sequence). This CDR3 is CASSRNQGTATGELFF. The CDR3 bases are TGTGCCAGCAGCCGGAACCAAGGGACCGCCACCGGGGAGCTGTTTTTT.